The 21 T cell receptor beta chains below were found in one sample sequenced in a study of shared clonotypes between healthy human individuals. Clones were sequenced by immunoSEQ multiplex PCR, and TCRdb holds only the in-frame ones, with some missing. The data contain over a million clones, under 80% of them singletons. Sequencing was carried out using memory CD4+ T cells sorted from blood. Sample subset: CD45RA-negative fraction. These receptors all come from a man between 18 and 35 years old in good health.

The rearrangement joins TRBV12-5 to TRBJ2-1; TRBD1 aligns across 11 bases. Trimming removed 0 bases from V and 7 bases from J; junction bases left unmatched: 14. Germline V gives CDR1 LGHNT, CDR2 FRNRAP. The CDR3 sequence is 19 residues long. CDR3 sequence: CASGLVGGQGEIIWNEQFF. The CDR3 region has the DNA TGTGCTAGTGGTTTGGTTGGGGGACAGGGGGAAATTATTTGGAATGAGCAGTTCTTC.

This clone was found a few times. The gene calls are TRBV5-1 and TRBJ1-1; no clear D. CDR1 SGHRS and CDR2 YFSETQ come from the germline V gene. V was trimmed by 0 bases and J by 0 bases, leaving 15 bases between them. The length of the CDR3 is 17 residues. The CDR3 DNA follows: TGCGCCAGCAGCTTGGTTGGAGTAGGGATTATGAACACTGAAGCTTTCTTT. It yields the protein CASSLVGVGIMNTEAFF.

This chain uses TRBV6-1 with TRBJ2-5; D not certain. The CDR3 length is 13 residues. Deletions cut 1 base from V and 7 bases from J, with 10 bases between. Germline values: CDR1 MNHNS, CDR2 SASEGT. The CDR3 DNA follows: TGTGCCAGCAGTGAAGTGGTGTCCGGGACCCAGTACTTC. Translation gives CASSEVVSGTQYF.

The CDR3 sequence: CASSVNTLRDGYTF. Written as DNA, the CDR3 is TGTGCCAGCAGCGTTAATACCCTTCGGGATGGCTACACCTTC. The gene calls are TRBV9 and TRBJ1-2; D call uncertain. The germline V gene has CDR1 SGDLS and CDR2 YYNGEE. CDR3 size: 14 residues. The V and J ends lost 2 bases and 6 bases respectively, with 14 bases between them.

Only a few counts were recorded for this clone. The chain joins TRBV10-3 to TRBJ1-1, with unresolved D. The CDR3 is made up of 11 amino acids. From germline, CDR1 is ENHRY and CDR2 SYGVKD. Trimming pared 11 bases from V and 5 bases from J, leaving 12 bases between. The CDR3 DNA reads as TGTGCCTCATATTCCGGAACTGAAGCTTTCTTT. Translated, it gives CASYSGTEAFF.

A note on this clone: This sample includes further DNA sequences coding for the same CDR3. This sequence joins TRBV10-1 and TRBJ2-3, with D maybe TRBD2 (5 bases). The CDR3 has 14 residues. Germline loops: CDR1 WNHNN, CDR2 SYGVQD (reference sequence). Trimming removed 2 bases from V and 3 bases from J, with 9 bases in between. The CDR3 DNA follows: TGCGCCAGCAGTGAGGGCGGGTCGACAGATACGCAGTATTTT. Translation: CASSEGGSTDTQYF.

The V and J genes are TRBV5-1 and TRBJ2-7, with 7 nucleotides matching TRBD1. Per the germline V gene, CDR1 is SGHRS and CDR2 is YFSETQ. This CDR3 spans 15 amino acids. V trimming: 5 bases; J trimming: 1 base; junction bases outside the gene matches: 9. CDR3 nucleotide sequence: TGCGCCAGCAGTCGAGACAGGGAGCCTTCCTACGAGCAGTACTTC. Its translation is CASSRDREPSYEQYF.

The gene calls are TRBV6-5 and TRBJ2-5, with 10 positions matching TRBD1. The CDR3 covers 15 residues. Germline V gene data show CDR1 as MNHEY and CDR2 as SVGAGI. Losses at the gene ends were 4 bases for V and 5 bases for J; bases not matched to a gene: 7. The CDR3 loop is CASSSRDRGRETQYF. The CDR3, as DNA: TGTGCCAGCAGTTCTCGAGACAGGGGGCGGGAGACCCAGTACTTC.

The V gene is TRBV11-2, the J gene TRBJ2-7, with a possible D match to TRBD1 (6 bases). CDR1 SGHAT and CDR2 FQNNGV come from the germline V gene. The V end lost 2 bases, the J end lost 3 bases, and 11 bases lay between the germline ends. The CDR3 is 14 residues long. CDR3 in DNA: TGTGCCAGCAGCTTACAACAGGGTATCTACGAGCAGTACTTC. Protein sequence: CASSLQQGIYEQYF.

The CDR3 nucleotides are TGCGCCAGCAGGCCCGGGGGGCGCGGGACAGATACGCAGTATTTT. Its translation: CASRPGGRGTDTQYF. The chain joins TRBV4-1 to TRBJ2-3; possibly TRBD2 for D (7 bases). The CDR3 has 15 residues. Trimming pared 6 bases from V and 3 bases from J, leaving 16 bases between. In germline, CDR1 is MGHRA, CDR2 YSYEKL.

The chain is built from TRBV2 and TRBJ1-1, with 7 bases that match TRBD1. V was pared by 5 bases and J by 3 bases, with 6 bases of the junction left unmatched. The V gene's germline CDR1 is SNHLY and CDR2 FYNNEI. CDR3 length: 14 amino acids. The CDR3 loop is CASSRQGVDTEAFF. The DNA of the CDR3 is TGTGCCAGCAGTCGACAGGGTGTGGACACTGAAGCTTTCTTT.

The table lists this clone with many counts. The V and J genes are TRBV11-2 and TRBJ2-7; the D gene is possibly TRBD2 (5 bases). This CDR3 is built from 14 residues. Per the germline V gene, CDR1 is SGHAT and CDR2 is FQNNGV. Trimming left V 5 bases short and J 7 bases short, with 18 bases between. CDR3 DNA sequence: TGTGCCAGCAGCCCGCTAATGGAGCGGCGAGAGCAGTACTTC. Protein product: CASSPLMERREQYF.

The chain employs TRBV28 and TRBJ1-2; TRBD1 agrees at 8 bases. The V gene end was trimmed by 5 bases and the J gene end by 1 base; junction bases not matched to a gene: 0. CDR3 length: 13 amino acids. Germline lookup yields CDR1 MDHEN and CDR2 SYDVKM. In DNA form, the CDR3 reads TGTGCCAGCAGTACAGGGGGTAACTATGGCTACACCTTC. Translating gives CASSTGGNYGYTF.

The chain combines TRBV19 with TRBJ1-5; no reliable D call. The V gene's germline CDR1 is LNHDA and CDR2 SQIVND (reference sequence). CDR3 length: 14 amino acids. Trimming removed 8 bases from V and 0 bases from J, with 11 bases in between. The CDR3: CASPADLSNQPQHF. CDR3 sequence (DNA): TGTGCCAGTCCAGCGGATCTTAGCAATCAGCCCCAGCATTTT.

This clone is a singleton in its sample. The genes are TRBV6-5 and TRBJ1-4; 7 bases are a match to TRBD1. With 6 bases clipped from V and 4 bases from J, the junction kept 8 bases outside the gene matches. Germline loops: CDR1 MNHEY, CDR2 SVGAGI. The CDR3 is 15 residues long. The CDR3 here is CASRPDRAYNEKLFF. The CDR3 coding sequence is TGTGCCAGCAGACCTGACAGGGCTTATAATGAAAAACTGTTTTTT.

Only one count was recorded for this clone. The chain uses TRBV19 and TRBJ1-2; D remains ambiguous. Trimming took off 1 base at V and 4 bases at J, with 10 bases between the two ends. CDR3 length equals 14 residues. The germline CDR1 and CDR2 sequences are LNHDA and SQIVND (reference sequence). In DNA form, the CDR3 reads TGTGCCAGTAGTATAGCTGCAGGCCTCTATGGCTACACCTTC. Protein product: CASSIAAGLYGYTF.

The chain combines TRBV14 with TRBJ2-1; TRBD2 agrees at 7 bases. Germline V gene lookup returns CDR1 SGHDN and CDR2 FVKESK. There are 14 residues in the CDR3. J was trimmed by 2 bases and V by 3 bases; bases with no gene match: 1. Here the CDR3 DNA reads TGTGCCAGCAGCCAGACTAGCACCTACAATGAGCAGTTCTTC. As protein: CASSQTSTYNEQFF.

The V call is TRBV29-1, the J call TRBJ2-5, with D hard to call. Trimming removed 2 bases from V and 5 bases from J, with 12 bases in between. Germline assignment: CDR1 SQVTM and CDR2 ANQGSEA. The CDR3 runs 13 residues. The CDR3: CSVEYWQVETQYF. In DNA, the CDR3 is TGCAGCGTTGAATATTGGCAAGTCGAGACCCAGTACTTC.

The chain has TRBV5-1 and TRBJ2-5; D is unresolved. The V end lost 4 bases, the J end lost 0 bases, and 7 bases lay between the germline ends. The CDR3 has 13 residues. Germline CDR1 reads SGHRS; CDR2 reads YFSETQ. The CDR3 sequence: CASSPSDQETQYF. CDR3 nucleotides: TGCGCCAGCAGCCCGAGTGACCAAGAGACCCAGTACTTC. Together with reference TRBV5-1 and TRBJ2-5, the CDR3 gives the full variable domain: KAGVTQTPRYLIKTRGQQVTLSCSPISGHRSVSWYQQTPGQGLQFLFEYFSETQRNKGNFPGRFSGRQFSNSRSEMNVSTLELGDSALYLCASSPSDQETQYFGPGTRLLVL.

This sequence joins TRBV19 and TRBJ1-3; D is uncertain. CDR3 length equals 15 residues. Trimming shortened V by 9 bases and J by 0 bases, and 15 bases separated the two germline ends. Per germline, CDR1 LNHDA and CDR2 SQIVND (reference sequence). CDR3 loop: CARPYSSLSGNTIYF. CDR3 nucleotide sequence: TGTGCCAGACCCTACTCGTCCCTCTCTGGAAACACCATATATTTT.

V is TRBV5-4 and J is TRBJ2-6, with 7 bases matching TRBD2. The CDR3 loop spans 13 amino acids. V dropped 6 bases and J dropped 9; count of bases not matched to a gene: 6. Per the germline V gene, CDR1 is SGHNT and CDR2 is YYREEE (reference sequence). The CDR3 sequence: CASTGRTNNVLTF. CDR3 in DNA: TGTGCCAGCACCGGGAGGACAAACAACGTCCTGACTTTC.